Each of the 3 T cell receptor beta chains below was sequenced from the same sample in a study of post-analysis software for immune sequencing data. For these TCRs, the target antigens are not known. TCR beta libraries were prepared from cDNA with unique molecular identifiers. TCRdb ran MiXCR on the PCR reads and lists one entry per CDR3 protein. Of about 540,000 distinct CDR3 sequences in the sample, roughly 34% were seen once. Study findings and constraints: A handful of TRBV segments were significantly more frequent in patients than in controls. TRBV5-6, TRBV5-1 and TRBV20-1 were among these segments.

Source material: blood. Receptors originate from a girl younger than 18 with multiple sclerosis.

The CDR3 coding sequence is TGTGCCAGCAGCCTAGGACAGGCCCGACGCGGGGAAAAACTGTTTTTT. This translates into CASSLGQARRGEKLFF. This chain links TRBV3-1 with TRBJ1-4; 7 positions agree with TRBD1. V lost 4 bases to trimming and J lost 8 bases; unmatched junction nucleotides: 13. The CDR3 has 16 amino acids. In germline, CDR1 is LGHDT, CDR2 YNNKEL (reference sequence). Variable domain in full (rest from reference TRBV3-1 and TRBJ1-4): DTAVSQTPKYLVTQMGNDKSIKCEQNLGHDTMYWYKQDSKKFLKIMFSYNNKELIINETVPNRFSPKSPDKAHLNLHINSLELGDSAVYFCASSLGQARRGEKLFFGSGTQLSVL.

This clonotype was counted between two and nine times. V gene TRBV6-2 or TRBV6-3 combines with J gene TRBJ2-1, with 7 nucleotides matching TRBD1. Germline V gives CDR1 MNHEY, CDR2 SVGEGT. The CDR3 is made up of 18 amino acids. The trim removed 9 bases at V and 0 bases at J, leaving 17 bases unmatched. The CDR3 DNA reads as TGTGCCAGAAAGGAACTACAGGGGACCTGGAGCTCCTACAATGAGCAGTTCTTC. Protein product: CARKELQGTWSSYNEQFF.

This clonotype was detected a few times. The chain uses TRBV5-1 and TRBJ2-1; a weak D match, TRBD2 (5 bases). CDR1 SGHRS and CDR2 YFSETQ come from the germline V gene. V lost 4 bases and J lost 6, with 20 bases in between. CDR3 length: 16 amino acids. The CDR3 sequence: CASSPDEGRMGNEQFF. Written as DNA, the CDR3 is TGCGCCAGCAGCCCGGATGAGGGAAGGATGGGCAATGAGCAGTTCTTC. Complete variable domain (other parts from reference TRBV5-1 and TRBJ2-1): KAGVTQTPRYLIKTRGQQVTLSCSPISGHRSVSWYQQTPGQGLQFLFEYFSETQRNKGNFPGRFSGRQFSNSRSEMNVSTLELGDSALYLCASSPDEGRMGNEQFFGPGTRLTVL.